Sequencing of this TCR beta chain was carried out in a study of blood T cell repertoires in COVID-19. This clone has more than one count but fewer than ten. The CDR3 is 18 amino acids. Germline CDR1 reads SNHLY; CDR2 reads FYNNEI. V shed 6 bases and J 7 bases; nucleotides not matched to a gene: 18. Only in-frame clones appear in the TCRdb table, and some are missing; sequencing was by immunoSEQ multiplex PCR. The table includes about 190,000 clones, about 88% detected once. Sequencing was done on a sample of PBMCs or T cells enriched from blood (not recorded which). The sequence was obtained from a woman aged 25 to 39 who had recovered from COVID-19. This chain joins TRBV2 and TRBJ2-1; 10 bases are shared with TRBD2. Here the CDR3 reads CASSPRGKSSGSSNEQFF. CDR3 coding DNA: TGTGCCAGCAGCCCCCGGGGAAAATCTAGCGGGAGTAGTAATGAGCAGTTCTTC.